The sequence of this TCR beta chain was determined in a study of shared T cell receptors in the human thymus. The repertoire was sequenced with immunoSEQ multiplex PCR; TCRdb's copy has only in-frame clones and lacks some. The sample holds over 350,000 clones, 95% seen once. V was pared by 0 bases and J by 8 bases, with 22 bases between. CDR1 MNHNS and CDR2 SASEGT come from the germline V gene. The CDR3 loop spans 17 amino acids. The chain combines TRBV6-1 with TRBJ1-2; no clear D. What was sequenced was thymocytes. This receptor was taken from a human donor. CDR3 sequence reads: CASSEAGSPRAYSGYTF. The CDR3 nucleotides read TGTGCCAGCAGTGAAGCGGGATCACCAAGGGCTTATTCCGGCTACACCTTC.